These 32 T cell receptor beta chains were all obtained from the same sample, sequenced in a study of shared clonotypes between healthy human individuals. Profiling relied on immunoSEQ multiplex PCR, and the TCRdb table lists in-frame clones only, not all of them. The repertoire holds 450,000 to 500,000 clones, with almost 80% as singletons. Source material: PBMCs. Receptors were obtained from a middle-aged woman in good health. Some clones in this sample may be carry-over from other donors' samples.

This chain links TRBV2 with TRBJ1-2; D is possibly TRBD1 (6 bases). The CDR3 length is 15 residues. Germline-derived CDR1 and CDR2 are SNHLY and FYNNEI. V was shortened by 4 bases and J by 8 bases, with 20 bases between the two germline ends. The CDR3 is CASSVPRQGQGGYTF. CDR3 bases: TGTGCCAGCAGTGTGCCGAGGCAGGGTCAGGGGGGCTACACCTTC.

The gene calls are TRBV11-2 and TRBJ1-2, with 10 bases lining up with TRBD1. CDR3 length: 14 residues. Per the germline V gene, CDR1 is SGHAT and CDR2 is FQNNGV. J gave up 8 bases and V 5 bases, and 8 bases lay outside the gene matches. CDR3 residues: CASSATGGSWGYTF. The CDR3 DNA reads as TGTGCCAGCAGCGCGACAGGGGGCTCATGGGGCTACACCTTC.

Of note for this clone: A much larger clone sits a single nucleotide away, making a read error possible. In the same sample, other DNA sequences code for this CDR3. V is TRBV11-2 and J is TRBJ1-1, with 11 bases lining up with TRBD1. CDR1 is SGHAT and CDR2 is FQNNGV in the germline V gene. V dropped 5 bases and J dropped 5; count of bases not matched to a gene: 7. The CDR3 is 15 residues long. This CDR3 reads CASSTWGTGGTEAFF. CDR3 coding DNA: TGTGCCAGCAGCACCTGGGGGACAGGGGGTACTGAAGCTTTCTTT.

The rearrangement uses TRBV5-8 and TRBJ2-6, with TRBD1 matching over 7 bases. CDR1 is SGHTS, CDR2 YDEGEE, per germline. Germline trimming cut 4 bases from V and 4 bases from J; bases unmatched to any gene: 5. This CDR3 contains 15 residues. Here the CDR3 reads CASSPTGSGANVLTF. As DNA, the CDR3 is TGTGCCAGCAGCCCGACAGGGTCAGGGGCCAACGTCCTGACTTTC.

This chain links TRBV5-1 with TRBJ2-1, with 7 bases fitting TRBD2. Germline V lookup: CDR1 SGHRS, CDR2 YFSETQ. The V and J ends lost 0 bases and 3 bases, in that order; junction bases with no gene match: 3. The CDR3 runs 15 residues. The CDR3 sequence is CASSLVASGYNEQFF. CDR3 bases: TGCGCCAGCAGCTTGGTGGCTAGCGGCTACAATGAGCAGTTCTTC.

The chain recombines TRBV11-3 with TRBJ2-3; 7 bases are shared with TRBD2. The CDR3 length is 19 residues. V lost 3 bases and J lost 1; bases outside the gene matches: 16. Per the germline V gene, CDR1 is SGHNT and CDR2 is YENEEA. The CDR3 here is CASSFSTGFAGEGTDTQYF. The CDR3 DNA sequence: TGTGCCAGCAGCTTCTCAACCGGGTTTGCGGGAGAAGGCACAGATACGCAGTATTTT.

This clone was found once. The sample carries other DNA sequences with the same CDR3. The rearrangement joins TRBV2 to TRBJ1-5, with TRBD1 matching 12 bases. The CDR3 consists of 14 residues. The germline V gene encodes CDR1 SNHLY and CDR2 FYNNEI. The V and J ends lost 6 bases and 5 bases, in that order; junction bases with no gene match: 2. The CDR3 is CASSGTGGDQPQHF. In nucleotides, the CDR3 is TGTGCCAGCAGCGGGACAGGGGGCGATCAGCCCCAGCATTTT. The whole variable domain, filled in from reference TRBV2 and TRBJ1-5, reads EPEVTQTPSHQVTQMGQEVILRCVPISNHLYFYWYRQILGQKVEFLVSFYNNEISEKSEIFDDQFSVERPDGSNFTLKIRSTKLEDSAMYFCASSGTGGDQPQHFGDGTRLSIL.

The chain joins TRBV18 to TRBJ1-2; D possibly corresponds to TRBD1 (6 bases). CDR3 length: 14 amino acids. The ends were cut back, 3 bases at V and 8 bases at J, with 16 bases in the middle. In germline, CDR1 is KGHSH, CDR2 LQKENI. The CDR3 protein is CASSPGTWSAGYTF. The CDR3 bases are TGTGCCAGCTCACCCGGGACATGGAGCGCCGGCTACACCTTC.

This chain connects TRBV5-6 to TRBJ2-7; D tentatively fits TRBD1 or TRBD2 (6 bases each). Germline values: CDR1 SGHDT, CDR2 YYEEEE. Trimming shortened V by 1 base and J by 2 bases, and 16 bases separated the two germline ends. This CDR3 contains 16 residues. This chain's CDR3 is CASSLYGGRPAYEQYF. The CDR3 DNA reads TGTGCCAGCAGCTTGTACGGGGGCCGACCCGCCTACGAGCAGTACTTC.

This chain links TRBV4-2 with TRBJ2-1, with 10 bases aligning to TRBD2. This CDR3 region has 16 residues. The germline V gene has CDR1 LGHNA and CDR2 YNFKEQ. V shed 1 base, J shed 3 bases, and the junction held 3 bases outside the gene matches. The CDR3, as DNA: TGTGCCAGCAGCCAAGGGAGCGGGGGGGGCTACAATGAGCAGTTCTTC. This sequence encodes CASSQGSGGGYNEQFF.

The V and J genes are TRBV11-3 and TRBJ2-7; TRBD1 is a possible D gene (6 bases). CDR3 length: 14 amino acids. Germline lookup yields CDR1 SGHNT and CDR2 YENEEA. V was pared by 4 bases and J by 6 bases, with 16 bases between. The CDR3 is CASSSGTQGTEQYF. CDR3 bases: TGTGCCAGCAGCTCGGGAACACAGGGCACCGAGCAGTACTTC.

As concerns this clone: A much larger clone lies a single base off, so this may be a read error. The chain is built from TRBV4-1 and TRBJ2-2, with 14 bases that match TRBD2. The CDR3 is made up of 18 amino acids. Germline lookup yields CDR1 MGHRA and CDR2 YSYEKL. The CDR3 region is CASSQGGLAGVGTEELFF. The CDR3, as DNA: TGCGCCAGCAGCCAAGGGGGACTAGCGGGAGTGGGTACCGAGGAGCTGTTTTTT.

This sequence joins TRBV11-1 and TRBJ1-5, with D unresolved. V lost 3 bases to trimming and J lost 7 bases, with 10 bases between them. CDR1 is SGHAT, CDR2 FQDESV, per germline (reference sequence). The CDR3 is 13 amino acids. CDR3 in amino acids: CASSLEGGQPQHF. CDR3 coding DNA: TGTGCCAGCAGCTTGGAGGGAGGCCAGCCCCAGCATTTT.

V is TRBV28 and J is TRBJ2-5, with unresolved D. V gave up 7 bases and J gave up 0 bases, with 12 bases separating them. CDR3 size: 14 residues. Germline CDR1 and CDR2: MDHEN and SYDVKM. The CDR3 protein is CASNSRIHQETQYF. CDR3 nucleotide sequence: TGTGCCAGCAATTCTAGGATTCACCAAGAGACCCAGTACTTC.

The V call is TRBV7-9, the J call TRBJ1-5; D not certain. V lost 1 base and J 0 bases, leaving 4 bases between the germline ends. CDR1 and CDR2 (germline): SEHNR, FQNEAQ (reference sequence). CDR3 size: 14 residues. The CDR3: CASSLEHSNQPQHF. In nucleotides, the CDR3 is TGTGCCAGCAGCTTAGAACATAGCAATCAGCCCCAGCATTTT.

This rearrangement joins TRBV19 to TRBJ2-1, with 9 bases aligning to TRBD2. Germline trimming cut 3 bases from V and 15 bases from J; bases unmatched to any gene: 6. The V gene's germline CDR1 is LNHDA and CDR2 SQIVND (reference sequence). The CDR3 loop spans 12 amino acids. The CDR3 region has the DNA TGTGCCAGTAGTATCCCTAGCGGGATTTCGTTCTTC. It is translated as CASSIPSGISFF.

The gene calls are TRBV30 and TRBJ1-3; unclear D gene. CDR1 is GTSNPN, CDR2 SVGIG, per germline (reference sequence). Trimming removed 0 bases at V and 0 bases at J, with 9 bases between. The CDR3 has 15 amino acids. In DNA, the CDR3 is TGTGCCTGGAGTGTACTTGGAAACTCTGGAAACACCATATATTTT. Protein: CAWSVLGNSGNTIYF.

This clone was observed a single time. The rearrangement uses TRBV5-1 and TRBJ1-1, with 8 positions matching TRBD1. The CDR3 runs to 15 residues. Germline V CDR1 and CDR2: SGHRS, YFSETQ. V gave up 2 bases and J gave up 1 base; unmatched junction bases: 4. In nucleotides, the CDR3 is TGCGCCAGCAGCTTTATGACAGGGGAGAACACTGAAGCTTTCTTT. As protein: CASSFMTGENTEAFF. The full variable domain, completed using reference TRBV5-1 and TRBJ1-1, is KAGVTQTPRYLIKTRGQQVTLSCSPISGHRSVSWYQQTPGQGLQFLFEYFSETQRNKGNFPGRFSGRQFSNSRSEMNVSTLELGDSALYLCASSFMTGENTEAFFGQGTRLTVV.

The chain carries TRBV27 and TRBJ1-5, with D tentatively TRBD1 (6 bases). The CDR3 is made up of 17 amino acids. Between the trimmed V and J ends, which lost 10 bases and 2 bases, there was a span of 24 bases. The germline V gene has CDR1 MNHEY and CDR2 SMNVEV (reference sequence). The CDR3 nucleotides read TGTGCCACCTCACCCCTACGGGACACCATGGGCAATCAGCCCCAGCATTTT. It codes for CATSPLRDTMGNQPQHF.

The chain links TRBV10-3 to TRBJ2-3, with D perhaps matching TRBD2 (5 bases). Germline CDR1 reads ENHRY; CDR2 reads SYGVKD. This CDR3 is built from 15 residues. Between the trimmed V and J ends, which lost 1 base and 1 base, there was a span of 9 bases. This chain's CDR3 is CAISEFLAGTDTQYF. The CDR3 bases are TGTGCCATCAGTGAGTTCCTAGCAGGCACAGATACGCAGTATTTT.

The rearrangement uses TRBV7-3 and TRBJ2-2; 7 bases align to TRBD2. The CDR3 loop spans 17 amino acids. With V trimmed by 1 base and J by 2 bases, 7 bases remained unmatched. Germline loops: CDR1 SGHTA, CDR2 FQGTGA. CDR3 amino acids: CASSLRGGALNTGELFF. CDR3 coding DNA: TGTGCCAGCAGCTTAAGGGGAGGGGCTCTTAACACCGGGGAGCTGTTTTTT.

The rearrangement links TRBV21-1 to TRBJ1-4; the tabulated D call, TRBD1, remains unverified against the DNA. TRBV21-1 is designated a pseudogene. The CDR3 spans 15 residues. The CDR3 spells CASSKGQATNEKLFF. The CDR3 bases are TGTGCCAGCAGCAAAGGGCAGGCCACTAATGAAAAACTGTTTTTT.

The chain employs TRBV9 and TRBJ1-2; a weak D match, TRBD1 (5 bases). V lost 0 bases to trimming and J lost 7 bases, with 25 bases between them. Germline values: CDR1 SGDLS, CDR2 YYNGEE. CDR3 size: 18 residues. The CDR3 loop is CASSVAAWGEGVLTGYTF. For the CDR3, the DNA is TGTGCCAGCAGCGTAGCCGCATGGGGGGAAGGAGTATTGACTGGCTACACCTTC.

The chain combines TRBV4-1 with TRBJ1-3; TRBD1 might be the D (6 bases). Germline V gene sequence: CDR1 MGHRA, CDR2 YSYEKL. There are 15 residues in the CDR3. V was clipped by 5 bases and J by 0 bases, with 11 bases between them. The CDR3 sequence: CASSLQGSSGNTIYF. As DNA, the CDR3 is TGCGCCAGCAGCTTACAGGGTAGCTCTGGAAACACCATATATTTT.

The sample holds a few counts of this clone. This chain uses TRBV27 with TRBJ2-7; TRBD2 matches 9 bases. The germline CDR1 and CDR2 sequences are MNHEY and SMNVEV (reference sequence). The junction had 4 bases not matched to a gene; V was cut back by 2 bases and J by 2 bases. CDR3 length: 15 residues. This CDR3 is CASSLEAGGPYEQYF. The CDR3 DNA reads TGTGCCAGCAGTTTAGAAGCGGGAGGCCCCTACGAGCAGTACTTC.

This clone was counted ten times or more. The chain joins TRBV5-1 to TRBJ2-2; a weak D match, TRBD1 (6 bases). Germline lookup yields CDR1 SGHRS and CDR2 YFSETQ. This CDR3 has 14 amino acids. Between the trimmed V and J ends, which lost 4 bases and 6 bases, there was a span of 13 bases. In DNA, the CDR3 is TGCGCCAGCAGCCAAACTACAGGGCCCGGGGAGCTGTTTTTT. It translates to CASSQTTGPGELFF.

The rearrangement uses TRBV7-9 and TRBJ2-3; D perhaps matches TRBD2 (5 bases). CDR3 length: 14 residues. The V and J ends lost 4 bases and 2 bases respectively, with 10 bases between them. Germline V gives CDR1 SEHNR, CDR2 FQNEAQ (reference sequence). The DNA for the CDR3 is TGTGCCAGCAGCTCAGGACTTGCCACAGATACGCAGTATTTT. It yields the protein CASSSGLATDTQYF.

The rearrangement joins TRBV2 to TRBJ2-7; D call uncertain. Looked up from germline, CDR1 is SNHLY and CDR2 is FYNNEI. There are 14 residues in the CDR3. Trimming took off 3 bases at V and 2 bases at J, with 11 bases between the two ends. CDR3 loop: CASSEPIPPYEQYF. CDR3 bases: TGTGCCAGCAGTGAGCCTATTCCCCCCTACGAGCAGTACTTC.

Of note for this clone: A read error likely explains this, since a far larger clone differs by one base. The chain joins TRBV30 to TRBJ1-1, with D uncertain. The CDR3 has 16 residues. V lost 2 bases and J 1 base, leaving 17 bases between the germline ends. Germline V gene sequence: CDR1 GTSNPN, CDR2 SVGIG (reference sequence). CDR3 DNA: TGTGCCTGGAGTAATTCCGGGGTTAGGCCGAACACTGAAGCTTTCTTT. The encoded protein is CAWSNSGVRPNTEAFF.

The V gene is TRBV29-1, the J gene TRBJ2-3, with 11 nucleotides matching TRBD2. Germline CDR1 is SQVTM and CDR2 is ANQGSEA. J lost 1 base, V lost 4 bases, and 4 bases had no gene match. The CDR3 consists of 15 residues. CDR3 sequence reads: CSVATSGSGTDTQYF. CDR3 DNA sequence: TGCAGCGTTGCCACTAGCGGGAGTGGCACAGATACGCAGTATTTT.

This clone was seen a handful of times. The genes are TRBV27 and TRBJ1-2; 12 bases are shared with TRBD1. With 0 bases clipped from V and 4 bases from J, the junction kept 3 bases outside the gene matches. This CDR3 is 16 amino acids long. From germline, CDR1 is MNHEY and CDR2 SMNVEV (reference sequence). The CDR3 nucleotides are TGTGCCAGCAGTTTATCCGGGACAGGGGGCGGCTATGGCTACACCTTC. It codes for CASSLSGTGGGYGYTF.

This sequence joins TRBV7-8 and TRBJ1-3; D ambiguous. The CDR3 sequence is 14 residues long. In germline, CDR1 is SGHVS, CDR2 FQNEAQ. V was cut by 5 bases and J by 1 base, with 9 bases left in between. The CDR3 loop is CASSQVVSGNTIYF. The CDR3, as DNA: TGTGCCAGCAGCCAGGTGGTGTCTGGAAACACCATATATTTT.